This T cell receptor beta chain is drawn from a study of graft-versus-host responses after intestinal transplantation. At the level of the study: Those transplanted obtained multivisceral, liver-intestinal, or isolated intestinal grafts.

The CDR3 covers 14 residues. CDR1 and CDR2 (germline): SGHTA, FQGTGA. The V and J ends lost 2 bases and 10 bases respectively, with 15 bases between them. The data were produced by immunoSEQ multiplex PCR, yet TCRdb's version contains in-frame clones alone and is incomplete. There are some 3,500 clones in the sample; 75% to 85% occur only once, and 5.5% to 7.5% lies in the top ten. Investigators treated the graft tissue so that it released intraepithelial and lamina propria lymphocytes. The gene calls are TRBV7-3 and TRBJ2-1; D not certain. This TCR came from a human patient who received an intestinal transplant, so some T cells may come from the graft donor. The sequencing used ileum tissue, collected roughly 18 and 21 days after intestinal transplantation. The CDR3 protein is CASSLSYTDGEQFF. In nucleotides, the CDR3 is TGTGCCAGCAGCTTATCCTACACGGACGGGGAGCAGTTCTTC.